This T cell receptor beta chain is from a study of T cells in Graves' hyperthyroidism and ophthalmopathy. Overall study findings and caveats: Through a model of 13 V-J features, ophthalmopathy was separated from stable hyperthyroidism.

The CDR3 length is 16 residues. Looked up from germline, CDR1 is SGDLS and CDR2 is YYNGEE. V shed 3 bases and J shed 3 bases, with 18 bases lying between them. From RNA transcripts, TCR beta CDR3 regions were amplified. Researchers ran a first-round RT-PCR on the TCR CDR3 using the HTBI primer set. TCRdb used MiXCR to reprocess the multiplex PCR reads, holding one entry per CDR3 protein. The sample yields about 700,000 distinct CDR3 sequences, 13% to 15% seen once. With a duration under 2 months, the hyperthyroidism was newly diagnosed in patients aged 18 to 65. The sample holds many counts of this clonotype. Its antigen remains unidentified.

The specimen sequenced was blood. The chain is built from TRBV9 and TRBJ1-1, with a weak D call TRBD1 (6 bases). This TCR came from a woman in her late teens or twenties with Graves' hyperthyroidism. The CDR3 DNA sequence: TGTGCCAGCAGCGCCGGGAGGGGGGGATTGGACACTGAAGCTTTCTTT. It encodes CASSAGRGGLDTEAFF.